One sample yielded the 27 T cell receptor beta chains listed below, sequenced in a study of beta chain features in type 1 diabetes. TCRB transcripts that were expressed got sequenced, as all of the isolated RNA had been reverse transcribed. The table came from immunoSEQ multiplex PCR; TCRdb's copy has only in-frame clones and leaves some out. This table has about 230,000 clones, around 9.6% appearing once. Source material: naive CD4+ T cells from blood. Receptors originate from a woman aged 18 to 35 in good health.

V and J are TRBV14 and TRBJ2-7; no clear D gene. The CDR3 runs 13 residues. The V end lost 0 bases, the J end lost 5 bases, and 8 bases lay between the germline ends. Germline V gene lookup returns CDR1 SGHDN and CDR2 FVKESK. The CDR3 loop is CASSQEARNEQYF. The DNA for the CDR3 is TGTGCCAGCAGCCAAGAGGCTAGGAACGAGCAGTACTTC.

In its sample, this clone was seen a few times. This rearrangement joins TRBV4-1 to TRBJ1-6, with 9 bases that match TRBD1. The germline CDR1 and CDR2 sequences are MGHRA and YSYEKL. V lost 3 bases, J lost 7 bases, and 7 bases stayed unmatched. The CDR3 spans 16 residues. CDR3 DNA sequence: TGCGCCAGCAGCCAGATGACCGGGACAGGGAATTCACCCCTCCACTTT. Its translation: CASSQMTGTGNSPLHF.

The chain recombines TRBV6-6 with TRBJ1-1; 9 bases line up with TRBD1. This CDR3 is 13 amino acids long. With V trimmed by 8 bases and J by 6 bases, 7 bases remained unmatched. Germline V gene data show CDR1 as MNHNY and CDR2 as SVGAGI (reference sequence). The CDR3 sequence: CASADTGGPEAFF. As DNA, the CDR3 is TGTGCCAGCGCAGATACAGGGGGCCCTGAAGCTTTCTTT.

This clone showed up many times. V gene TRBV29-1 combines with J gene TRBJ1-1, with D perhaps TRBD1 (6 bases). The CDR3 is 12 amino acids. V shed 7 bases and J shed 0 bases, with 9 bases lying between them. CDR1 is SQVTM and CDR2 is ANQGSEA in the germline V gene. The CDR3 bases are TGCAGCGCGACAGGTTTGAACACTGAAGCTTTCTTT. It translates to CSATGLNTEAFF.

This clone was recorded a few times. CDR3 DNA: TGTGCCAGCAGCTTGGCGGCGACTACCTACGAGCAGTACTTC. Amino acids: CASSLAATTYEQYF. V gene TRBV5-4 combines with J gene TRBJ2-7; weak D call: TRBD2 (5 bases). The CDR3 is made up of 14 amino acids. V was trimmed by 0 bases and J by 2 bases, leaving 9 bases between them. The germline gives CDR1 SGHNT, CDR2 YYREEE (reference sequence). The variable domain in full, completed from reference TRBV5-4 and TRBJ2-7, reads ETGVTQSPTHLIKTRGQQVTLRCSSQSGHNTVSWYQQALGQGPQFIFQYYREEENGRGNFPPRFSGLQFPNYSSELNVNALELDDSALYLCASSLAATTYEQYFGPGTRLTVT.

The CDR3 loop reads CASSVAPGRRDTGELFF. In nucleotides, the CDR3 is TGTGCCAGCAGCGTAGCCCCCGGGAGGAGGGACACCGGGGAGCTGTTTTTT. The V call is TRBV9, the J call TRBJ2-2; 7 bases match TRBD2. The germline gives CDR1 SGDLS, CDR2 YYNGEE. V lost 0 bases to trimming and J lost 3 bases; unmatched junction nucleotides: 8. The CDR3 is 17 amino acids.

Only a few counts were recorded for this clone. The chain uses TRBV7-9 and TRBJ2-1, with a possible D match to TRBD2 (6 bases). The CDR3 covers 13 residues. Germline values: CDR1 SEHNR, CDR2 FQNEAQ (reference sequence). Deletions cut 5 bases from V and 4 bases from J, with 9 bases between. The CDR3, as DNA: TGTGCCAGCAGCCGCGGGAATTACAATGAGCAGTTCTTC. Its translation is CASSRGNYNEQFF.

This clone has more than one count but fewer than ten. V and J are TRBV5-6 and TRBJ2-3; D is perhaps TRBD1 (6 bases). Germline loops: CDR1 SGHDT, CDR2 YYEEEE. V was trimmed by 4 bases and J by 0 bases, leaving 15 bases between them. The CDR3 is made up of 16 amino acids. The CDR3 spells CASSLRLGGSTDTQYF. The DNA of the CDR3 is TGTGCCAGCAGCCTCCGTTTAGGGGGTAGCACAGATACGCAGTATTTT.

The chain employs TRBV5-6 and TRBJ2-3, with 9 bases that match TRBD1. The CDR3 covers 15 residues. The germline CDR1 and CDR2 sequences are SGHDT and YYEEEE. V dropped 2 bases and J dropped 4; count of bases not matched to a gene: 5. The CDR3 reads CASSFRDREADTQYF. Written as DNA, the CDR3 is TGTGCCAGCAGCTTCCGGGACAGGGAAGCAGATACGCAGTATTTT.

This chain links TRBV2 with TRBJ1-3; D is perhaps TRBD1 (6 bases). CDR3 size: 14 residues. V was shortened by 1 base and J by 3 bases, with 7 bases between the two germline ends. CDR1 is SNHLY and CDR2 is FYNNEI in the germline V gene. The CDR3 region is CASSEDRVGNTIYF. The CDR3, as DNA: TGTGCCAGCAGTGAAGACAGGGTTGGAAACACCATATATTTT.

The chain has TRBV5-1 and TRBJ1-1; 8 bases fit TRBD1. The CDR3 runs 14 residues. J was trimmed by 4 bases and V by 3 bases; bases with no gene match: 5. CDR1 and CDR2 from the germline V gene are SGHRS and YFSETQ. CDR3 sequence: CASSSQGAGTEAFF. CDR3 in DNA: TGCGCCAGCAGCTCCCAGGGGGCCGGCACTGAAGCTTTCTTT.

Only a few counts were recorded for this clone. The chain couples TRBV4-1 to TRBJ2-1, with D possibly being TRBD1 (5 bases). Germline values: CDR1 MGHRA, CDR2 YSYEKL. The CDR3 totals 11 residues. V shed 5 bases and J shed 9 bases, with 8 bases lying between them. The CDR3 DNA is TGCGCCAGCAGCTCAAGGGGTGAGCAGTTCTTC. It encodes CASSSRGEQFF.

This clone was recorded a few times. This chain uses TRBV4-1 with TRBJ1-5; 9 bases are shared with TRBD1. V was pared by 2 bases and J by 2 bases, with 1 base of the junction left unmatched. Germline V lookup: CDR1 MGHRA, CDR2 YSYEKL. This CDR3 is 15 amino acids long. CDR3 protein: CASSQRTGGNQPQHF. Written as DNA, the CDR3 is TGCGCCAGCAGCCAAAGGACAGGGGGCAATCAGCCCCAGCATTTT.

The chain couples TRBV5-8 to TRBJ2-3, with TRBD1 as a possible D gene (7 bases). Trimming took off 5 bases at V and 9 bases at J, with 16 bases between the two ends. Germline CDR1 and CDR2: SGHTS and YDEGEE. CDR3 length equals 13 residues. The CDR3, as DNA: TGTGCCAGCAGTCCTCGGAGGGGGCAAACGCAGTATTTT. The encoded protein is CASSPRRGQTQYF. Full variable domain (remainder filled in from reference TRBV5-8 and TRBJ2-3): EAGVTQSPTHLIKTRGQQATLRCSPISGHTSVYWYQQALGLGLQFLLWYDEGEERNRGNFPPRFSGRQFPNYSSELNVNALELEDSALYLCASSPRRGQTQYFGPGTRLTVL.

This clone was observed a handful of times. The chain is built from TRBV5-4 and TRBJ2-7; 7 nucleotides align to TRBD1. CDR3 length: 14 residues. The germline gives CDR1 SGHNT, CDR2 YYREEE (reference sequence). J lost 3 bases, V lost 4 bases, and 7 bases had no gene match. CDR3 in amino acids: CASSPDRQLYEQYF. The DNA of the CDR3 is TGTGCCAGCAGCCCGGACAGGCAGCTCTACGAGCAGTACTTC.

This clone was recorded a few times. This sequence joins TRBV4-2 and TRBJ1-2; TRBD1 agrees at 9 bases. Looked up from germline, CDR1 is LGHNA and CDR2 is YNFKEQ. The CDR3 consists of 15 residues. The V segment lost 0 bases and the J segment 5 bases; nucleotides outside the gene matches: 4. The CDR3: CASSQDWDRAYGYTF. DNA for the CDR3: TGTGCCAGCAGCCAAGATTGGGACAGGGCGTATGGCTACACCTTC.

J is TRBJ2-5 and V is TRBV7-9, with a possible D match to TRBD1 (6 bases). The CDR3 contains 15 residues. Germline lookup yields CDR1 SEHNR and CDR2 FQNEAQ (reference sequence). V lost 5 bases and J lost 3, with 16 bases in between. The chain's CDR3 is CASSNTDRRKETQYF. The CDR3 DNA reads as TGTGCCAGCAGCAACACGGACAGAAGGAAAGAGACCCAGTACTTC. The full variable domain, with the rest looked up from reference TRBV7-9 and TRBJ2-5, is DTGVSQNPRHKITKRGQNVTFRCDPISEHNRLYWYRQTLGQGPEFLTYFQNEAQLEKSRLLSDRFSAERPKGSFSTLEIQRTEQGDSAMYLCASSNTDRRKETQYFGPGTRLLVL.

V gene TRBV19 combines with J gene TRBJ1-2; D is ambiguous. V was pared by 5 bases and J by 8 bases, with 15 bases between. The CDR3 is 13 residues long. Germline assignment: CDR1 LNHDA and CDR2 SQIVND (reference sequence). The CDR3 is CASSAPRREGYTF. The DNA for the CDR3 is TGTGCCAGTAGTGCACCGAGGCGTGAAGGCTACACCTTC.

The CDR3 coding sequence is TGTGCCAGCCACCGGGAGACCCAGTACTTC. Protein product: CASHRETQYF. The chain has TRBV5-5 and TRBJ2-5; no clear D. The CDR3 spans 10 residues. V was clipped by 7 bases and J by 5 bases, with 6 bases between them. Germline values: CDR1 SGHKS, CDR2 YYEKEE (reference sequence).

This clone was detected a few times. The rearrangement uses TRBV5-1 and TRBJ2-1; 11 bases align to TRBD1. V trimming: 5 bases; J trimming: 12 bases; junction bases outside the gene matches: 16. Germline V gene sequence: CDR1 SGHRS, CDR2 YFSETQ. CDR3 length equals 16 residues. The CDR3 DNA reads TGCGCCAGCAGGGAGAGCCGGACAGGGGGCGAAGCTCGGCAGTTCTTC. Translated: CASRESRTGGEARQFF.

The V call is TRBV30, the J call TRBJ2-1; TRBD2 matches at 9 bases. The germline CDR1 and CDR2 sequences are GTSNPN and SVGIG (reference sequence). This CDR3 comprises 15 residues. V shed 3 bases and J 8 bases; nucleotides not matched to a gene: 11. This CDR3 reads CAWREPWREGDEQFF. The DNA of the CDR3 is TGTGCCTGGAGGGAACCCTGGCGGGAGGGTGATGAGCAGTTCTTC. Using reference TRBV30 and TRBJ2-1 for the parts outside the CDR3, the full variable domain is SQTIHQWPATLVQPVGSPLSLECTVEGTSNPNLYWYRQAAGRGLQLLFYSVGIGQISSEVPQNLSASRPQDRQFILSSKKLLLSDSGFYLCAWREPWREGDEQFFGPGTRLTVL.

This clone came up a few times. The rearrangement uses TRBV9 and TRBJ2-1; 16 bases agree with TRBD2. This CDR3 region has 17 residues. The J segment lost 8 bases and the V segment lost 6 bases, leaving 11 bases of the junction unmatched. CDR1 SGDLS and CDR2 YYNGEE come from the germline V gene. The CDR3 protein is CASTNTAGTSGGDEQFF. CDR3 in DNA: TGTGCCAGCACCAATACCGCAGGGACTAGCGGGGGGGATGAGCAGTTCTTC.

The CDR3: CASSLQGTTEAFF. CDR3 DNA: TGTGCCAGCAGCTTGCAGGGGACCACTGAAGCTTTCTTT. This rearrangement joins TRBV5-5 to TRBJ1-1, with a weak D call TRBD1 (6 bases). Germline lookup yields CDR1 SGHKS and CDR2 YYEKEE (reference sequence). V was pared by 1 base and J by 4 bases, with 8 bases between. The CDR3 runs 13 residues.

This clone came up a few times. The chain links TRBV6-5 to TRBJ1-5; D not certain. The CDR3 extends over 14 amino acids. V gave up 7 bases and J gave up 5 bases, with 15 bases separating them. Germline lookup yields CDR1 MNHEY and CDR2 SVGAGI. CDR3 DNA sequence: TGTGCCAGCACCCCCGGAGGAGGAGATCAGCCCCAGCATTTT. Residues: CASTPGGGDQPQHF.

The chain joins TRBV11-2 to TRBJ2-3; D might be TRBD1 (6 bases). The CDR3 is 14 amino acids. Germline CDR1 SGHAT, CDR2 FQNNGV. V was shortened by 5 bases and J by 5 bases, with 14 bases between the two germline ends. CDR3 DNA sequence: TGTGCCAGCAGCACCCGAGGACAGTTAGATACGCAGTATTTT. It encodes CASSTRGQLDTQYF.

The chain combines TRBV11-2 with TRBJ2-5, with 9 bases aligning to TRBD1. Germline trimming cut 5 bases from V and 4 bases from J; bases unmatched to any gene: 5. Germline V gives CDR1 SGHAT, CDR2 FQNNGV. CDR3 length equals 14 residues. The CDR3 DNA reads TGTGCCAGCAGCCTGGGGACAGGGACAGAGACCCAGTACTTC. Translating it yields CASSLGTGTETQYF.

V is TRBV7-6 and J is TRBJ2-4; D gene uncertain. V was cut by 4 bases and J by 5 bases, with 9 bases left in between. The CDR3 is 13 amino acids. The V gene's germline CDR1 is SGHVS and CDR2 FNYEAQ. The CDR3 DNA sequence: TGTGCCAGCAGCTGGGCAGGCCAAAACATTCAGTACTTC. Translating gives CASSWAGQNIQYF.